Below, 8 T cell receptor beta chains from the same sample are listed, as sequenced in a study of T-cell memory formation after mild COVID-19. MiXCR, applied by TCRdb to the 5' RACE reads, yields one record per CDR3 protein. This sample has roughly 450,000 distinct CDR3 sequences, with over 15% found just once. Material: PBMCs or a T cell subset sorted from them (not recorded which). The receptors shown here come from an adult woman who had mild COVID-19 (a few samples of this study predate the infection). Cell type and time point are not known.

The chain has TRBV4-3 and TRBJ1-3, with a tentative D call TRBD1 (5 bases). Trimming stripped 1 base from V and 2 bases from J, with 9 bases between. The germline V gene has CDR1 LGHNA and CDR2 YSLEER. The length of the CDR3 is 15 residues. The CDR3 DNA reads as TGCGCCAGCAGCCAAGGAGGAGGGGCTGGAAACACCATATATTTT. Translation gives CASSQGGGAGNTIYF.

The V call is TRBV30, the J call TRBJ2-1, with TRBD2 as a possible D gene (5 bases). V lost 2 bases and J lost 5, with 10 bases in between. Germline CDR1 is GTSNPN and CDR2 is SVGIG (reference sequence). CDR3 length equals 13 residues. The chain's CDR3 is CAWSPGLNNEQFF. The CDR3 DNA reads as TGTGCCTGGAGTCCCGGACTCAACAATGAGCAGTTCTTC. Full variable domain (outside the CDR3, taken from reference TRBV30 and TRBJ2-1): SQTIHQWPATLVQPVGSPLSLECTVEGTSNPNLYWYRQAAGRGLQLLFYSVGIGQISSEVPQNLSASRPQDRQFILSSKKLLLSDSGFYLCAWSPGLNNEQFFGPGTRLTVL.

In its sample, this clonotype was seen many times. This chain links TRBV5-6 with TRBJ2-5; weak D call: TRBD2 (5 bases). V lost 6 bases and J 6 bases, leaving 15 bases between the germline ends. The CDR3 sequence is 13 residues long. Germline loops: CDR1 SGHDT, CDR2 YYEEEE. The CDR3 region has the DNA TGTGCCAGCACCTTCGGGGTCGGGAAGACCCAGTACTTC. It specifies CASTFGVGKTQYF.

In DNA, the CDR3 is TGTGCCAGCAGCCACTCCGGGACTAGCGTCAATGAGCAGTTCTTC. Its protein is CASSHSGTSVNEQFF. V gene TRBV9 combines with J gene TRBJ2-1; 10 bases align to TRBD2. CDR1 and CDR2 from the germline V gene are SGDLS and YYNGEE. This CDR3 is 15 amino acids long. After removal of 4 bases from V and 6 bases from J, the junction contained 7 bases not matched to a gene.

The sample holds many counts of this clonotype. This rearrangement joins TRBV18 to TRBJ2-1; D uncertain. The CDR3 covers 13 residues. V was clipped by 0 bases and J by 4 bases, with 4 bases between them. Germline-derived CDR1 and CDR2 are KGHSH and LQKENI. CDR3 sequence (DNA): TGTGCCAGCTCACCACCGGGGTACAATGAGCAGTTCTTC. Its protein product is CASSPPGYNEQFF. The full variable domain, its missing parts supplied by reference TRBV18 and TRBJ2-1, is NAGVMQNPRHLVRRRGQEARLRCSPMKGHSHVYWYRQLPEEGLKFMVYLQKENIIDESGMPKERFSAEFPKEGPSILRIQQVVRGDSAAYFCASSPPGYNEQFFGPGTRLTVL.

The chain employs TRBV20-1 and TRBJ2-5, with D possibly TRBD2 on 6 matching bases. V was pared by 0 bases and J by 5 bases, with 22 bases between. This CDR3 is built from 17 residues. The V gene's germline CDR1 is DFQATT and CDR2 SNEGSKA (reference sequence). The CDR3 here is CSARDFLRDSRGETQYF. The CDR3 nucleotides are TGCAGTGCTAGAGACTTTTTACGGGACTCTCGAGGGGAGACCCAGTACTTC.

The sample holds a few counts of this clonotype. The V call is TRBV6-5, the J call TRBJ1-4; 7 bases are shared with TRBD1. The CDR3 runs to 14 residues. Per the germline V gene, CDR1 is MNHEY and CDR2 is SVGAGI. V trimming: 7 bases; J trimming: 3 bases; junction bases outside the gene matches: 5. The DNA of the CDR3 is TGTGCCAGCAAGACAGGGTTTGCTAATGAAAAACTGTTTTTT. Its translation: CASKTGFANEKLFF.

The chain employs TRBV4-2 and TRBJ1-1; TRBD1 agrees at 11 bases. With V trimmed by 0 bases and J by 0 bases, 6 bases remained unmatched. CDR3 length: 18 amino acids. CDR1 LGHNA and CDR2 YNFKEQ come from the germline V gene. The CDR3 coding sequence is TGTGCCAGCAGCCAAGATTGGGACAGGGGGATCATGAACACTGAAGCTTTCTTT. Translated, it gives CASSQDWDRGIMNTEAFF.